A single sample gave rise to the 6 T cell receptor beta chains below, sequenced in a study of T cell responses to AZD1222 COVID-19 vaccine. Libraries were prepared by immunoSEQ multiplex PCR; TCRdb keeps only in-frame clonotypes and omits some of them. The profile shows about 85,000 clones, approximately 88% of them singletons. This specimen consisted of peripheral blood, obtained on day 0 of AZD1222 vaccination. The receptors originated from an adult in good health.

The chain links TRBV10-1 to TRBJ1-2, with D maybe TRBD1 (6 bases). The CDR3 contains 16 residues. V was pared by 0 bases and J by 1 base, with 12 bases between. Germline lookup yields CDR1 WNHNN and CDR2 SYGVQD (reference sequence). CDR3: CASSESGDRFNYGYTF. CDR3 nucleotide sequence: TGCGCCAGCAGTGAGTCTGGAGACAGGTTTAACTATGGCTACACCTTC.

The CDR3 spells CASSLNRGADTQYF. The DNA of the CDR3 is TGTGCCAGCAGCTTAAATCGAGGGGCAGATACGCAGTATTTT. The genes are TRBV7-3 and TRBJ2-3; tentatively, D is TRBD1 or TRBD2 (5 bases each). This CDR3 has 14 residues. V lost 1 base and J lost 4, with 9 bases in between. Germline V gene sequence: CDR1 SGHTA, CDR2 FQGTGA.

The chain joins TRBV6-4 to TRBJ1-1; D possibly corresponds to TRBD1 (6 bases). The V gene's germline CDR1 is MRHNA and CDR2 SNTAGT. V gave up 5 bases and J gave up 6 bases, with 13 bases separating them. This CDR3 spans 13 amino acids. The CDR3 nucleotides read TGTGCCAGCAGTCCCACAGGGTCAGCTGAAGCTTTCTTT. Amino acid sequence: CASSPTGSAEAFF.

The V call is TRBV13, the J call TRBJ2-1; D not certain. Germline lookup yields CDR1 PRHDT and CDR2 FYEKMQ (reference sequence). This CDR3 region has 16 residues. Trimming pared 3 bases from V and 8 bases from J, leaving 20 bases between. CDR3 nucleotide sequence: TGTGCCAGCAGCTTCACTCCTACCCCTTCTAAGGATGAGCAGTTCTTC. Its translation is CASSFTPTPSKDEQFF.

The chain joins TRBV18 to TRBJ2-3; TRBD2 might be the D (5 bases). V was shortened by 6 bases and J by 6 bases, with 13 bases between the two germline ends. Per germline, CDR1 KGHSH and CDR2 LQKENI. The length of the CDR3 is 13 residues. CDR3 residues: CASSPTSKDTQYF. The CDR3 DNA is TGTGCCAGCTCCCCAACTAGTAAGGATACGCAGTATTTT.

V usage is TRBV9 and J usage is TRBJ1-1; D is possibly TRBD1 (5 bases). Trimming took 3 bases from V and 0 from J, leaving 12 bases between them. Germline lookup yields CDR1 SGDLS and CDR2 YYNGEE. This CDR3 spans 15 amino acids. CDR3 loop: CASSGQSGLNTEAFF. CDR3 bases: TGTGCCAGCAGCGGTCAATCAGGGTTGAACACTGAAGCTTTCTTT.